Below, 22 T cell receptor beta chains from the same sample are listed, as sequenced in a study of blood T cell repertoires in COVID-19 (dated by TCRdb to 2020 to 2022). Library creation used the immunoSEQ multiplex PCR assay. What TCRdb holds here is the immuneACCESS table cut down to in-frame rearrangements. Part of the clones is not present; checked against another copy, under half of the missing clones reflect an unresolved V gene, and the others are unexplained. Present in this sample are about 280,000 clones, roughly 85% of which were seen just once. The ten largest make up roughly 5.3% of the sample. Material for sequencing was peripheral blood. All receptors derive from a man aged 50 to 59 with active or convalescent COVID-19.

This chain connects TRBV29-1 to TRBJ2-2, with 8 bases lining up with TRBD1. Germline values: CDR1 SQVTM, CDR2 ANQGSEA. The CDR3 extends over 15 amino acids. V lost 7 bases, J lost 8 bases, and 15 bases stayed unmatched. CDR3 sequence: CSAPRPGTGRGELFF. CDR3 DNA sequence: TGCAGCGCTCCCCGACCCGGGACAGGAAGGGGGGAGCTGTTTTTT.

V and J are TRBV19 and TRBJ1-5; D remains ambiguous. The CDR3 spans 14 residues. V lost 3 bases, J lost 5 bases, and 11 bases lay in between. Germline lookup yields CDR1 LNHDA and CDR2 SQIVND (reference sequence). CDR3 in amino acids: CASSIGGRYQPQHF. The CDR3 DNA follows: TGTGCCAGTAGTATTGGAGGGCGATATCAGCCCCAGCATTTT.

The chain uses TRBV4-1 and TRBJ2-5; 12 bases are shared with TRBD1. Germline-derived CDR1 and CDR2 are MGHRA and YSYEKL. This CDR3 has 17 residues. The V gene end was trimmed by 0 bases and the J gene end by 4 bases; junction bases not matched to a gene: 6. DNA of the CDR3: TGCGCCAGCAGCCAAGAATTAGGGACAGGGGGCGGAGAGACCCAGTACTTC. Encoded protein: CASSQELGTGGGETQYF.

The CDR3 DNA follows: TGTGCCAGCAGCACCGGTAACATTCAGTACTTC. It specifies CASSTGNIQYF. The V call is TRBV5-5, the J call TRBJ2-4, with unresolved D. This CDR3 comprises 11 residues. Germline V gene lookup returns CDR1 SGHKS and CDR2 YYEKEE (reference sequence). Trimming left V 4 bases short and J 7 bases short, with 6 bases between.

This rearrangement joins TRBV3-1 (or the pseudogene TRBV3-2) to TRBJ2-7; D possibly corresponds to TRBD2 (6 bases). Per the germline V gene, CDR1 is LGHDT and CDR2 is YNNKEL (reference sequence). V lost 2 bases and J lost 3, with 11 bases in between. CDR3 size: 14 residues. In nucleotides, the CDR3 is TGTGCCAGCAGCCAATCGGGGGAGTTCTACGAGCAGTACTTC. It is translated as CASSQSGEFYEQYF.

This clone was recorded once. V gene TRBV19 combines with J gene TRBJ1-1; D unresolved. CDR3 length: 14 amino acids. Germline values: CDR1 LNHDA, CDR2 SQIVND (reference sequence). Trimming removed 7 bases from V and 1 base from J, with 13 bases in between. The CDR3 bases are TGTGCCAGTAAACGGCAGGTGAAGAACACTGAAGCTTTCTTT. Protein: CASKRQVKNTEAFF. The variable domain in full, completed from reference TRBV19 and TRBJ1-1, reads DGGITQSPKYLFRKEGQNVTLSCEQNLNHDAMYWYRQDPGQGLRLIYYSQIVNDFQKGDIAEGYSVSREKKESFPLTVTSAQKNPTAFYLCASKRQVKNTEAFFGQGTRLTVV.

The chain couples TRBV29-1 to TRBJ1-1; 7 positions agree with TRBD1. This CDR3 contains 12 residues. Per germline, CDR1 SQVTM and CDR2 ANQGSEA. V was pared by 5 bases and J by 10 bases, with 10 bases of the junction left unmatched. CDR3: CSVLGTEIGAFF. CDR3 DNA sequence: TGCAGCGTTTTAGGGACAGAAATTGGAGCTTTCTTT.

The chain carries TRBV5-1 and TRBJ1-1; D may be TRBD1 (5 bases). Germline-derived CDR1 and CDR2 are SGHRS and YFSETQ. The V end lost 2 bases, the J end lost 5 bases, and 10 bases lay between the germline ends. The CDR3 has 13 amino acids. In DNA, the CDR3 is TGCGCCAGCAGCTTAATTCAGGGTACTGAAGCTTTCTTT. As protein: CASSLIQGTEAFF.

The genes are TRBV12-3 or TRBV12-4 and TRBJ1-5; D gene unclear. This CDR3 has 13 residues. Trimming left V 3 bases short and J 4 bases short, with 7 bases between. The CDR3 region has the DNA TGTGCCAGCAGTTTTGCGGTAAATCAGCCCCAGCATTTT. Its translation is CASSFAVNQPQHF.

The chain couples TRBV30 to TRBJ2-1; D is perhaps TRBD2 (7 bases). This CDR3 is 14 amino acids long. Germline CDR1 reads GTSNPN; CDR2 reads SVGIG (reference sequence). V lost 7 bases and J 4 bases, leaving 17 bases between the germline ends. The CDR3 DNA reads TGTGCCTCTAAAGGGGGGGACCGTTACAATGAGCAGTTCTTC. This gives the protein CASKGGDRYNEQFF.

CDR3 DNA sequence: TGTGCCAGCAGCTTGCAGATCGGGGGTGTAGATGGCTACACCTTC. This gives the protein CASSLQIGGVDGYTF. This rearrangement joins TRBV7-2 to TRBJ1-2; perhaps TRBD1 as D (5 bases). Germline CDR1 reads SGHTA; CDR2 reads FQGNSA. This CDR3 has 15 amino acids. Trimming stripped 3 bases from V and 6 bases from J, with 17 bases between.

The rearrangement links TRBV7-2 to TRBJ2-1; weak D call: TRBD2 (5 bases). The V end lost 4 bases, the J end lost 2 bases, and 9 bases lay between the germline ends. Germline V gene data show CDR1 as SGHTA and CDR2 as FQGNSA. CDR3 length: 14 amino acids. Here the CDR3 reads CASSSYGTYNEQFF. Written as DNA, the CDR3 is TGTGCCAGCAGCTCTTACGGGACCTACAATGAGCAGTTCTTC.

The V call is TRBV30, the J call TRBJ1-4; TRBD1 is a possible D gene (5 bases). This CDR3 has 15 residues. The V gene lost 1 base and the J gene lost 0 bases, with 9 bases spanning the gap. Per the germline V gene, CDR1 is GTSNPN and CDR2 is SVGIG (reference sequence). CDR3 amino acids: CAWSGDSATNEKLFF. The DNA for the CDR3 is TGTGCCTGGAGTGGAGACAGCGCAACTAATGAAAAACTGTTTTTT.

V usage is TRBV18 and J usage is TRBJ2-3; 10 bases fit TRBD2. V trimming: 0 bases; J trimming: 4 bases; junction bases outside the gene matches: 1. The CDR3 totals 15 residues. Germline V CDR1 and CDR2: KGHSH, LQKENI. CDR3 DNA sequence: TGTGCCAGCTCACCACCCAGCGGGAGGGCAGATACGCAGTATTTT. This translates into CASSPPSGRADTQYF.

This chain uses TRBV10-3 with TRBJ2-3; 12 bases match TRBD1. The trim removed 4 bases at V and 0 bases at J, leaving 8 bases unmatched. The CDR3 extends over 18 amino acids. From germline, CDR1 is ENHRY and CDR2 SYGVKD. The CDR3 DNA follows: TGTGCCATCAGTGGGCAGGGACAGGGGGCGCTGAGCACAGATACGCAGTATTTT. Translated: CAISGQGQGALSTDTQYF.

The rearrangement joins TRBV6-6 to TRBJ2-2, with TRBD1 identical over 7 bases. Trimming took 5 bases from V and 7 from J; bases not matched to a gene: 10. The CDR3 loop spans 15 amino acids. The V gene's germline CDR1 is MNHNY and CDR2 SVGAGI (reference sequence). CDR3 residues: CASSLRQGVSGELFF. The CDR3 nucleotides read TGTGCCAGCAGTCTCCGACAGGGTGTTAGCGGGGAGCTGTTTTTT.

The chain combines TRBV28 with TRBJ2-1; D not certain. The CDR3 consists of 15 residues. V gave up 5 bases and J gave up 6 bases, with 17 bases separating them. The germline V gene has CDR1 MDHEN and CDR2 SYDVKM. The chain's CDR3 is CASSRTDTTSNEQFF. In DNA form, the CDR3 reads TGTGCCAGCAGTCGCACCGATACTACTTCCAATGAGCAGTTCTTC.

The chain carries TRBV7-9 and TRBJ1-3, with 8 bases that match TRBD1. The CDR3 spans 17 residues. Germline assignment: CDR1 SEHNR and CDR2 FQNEAQ (reference sequence). With 5 bases clipped from V and 1 base from J, the junction kept 10 bases outside the gene matches. The CDR3 coding sequence is TGTGCCAGCAGCGGACCGGGACAGGACCCGTCTGGAAACACCATATATTTT. The encoded protein is CASSGPGQDPSGNTIYF.

This chain links TRBV10-3 with TRBJ2-5; 12 bases map to TRBD2. Unmatched junction bases numbered 8, after V lost 3 bases and J lost 9 bases. CDR1 is ENHRY, CDR2 SYGVKD, per germline. The CDR3 totals 15 residues. The CDR3 region is CAISDLAGGREAQYF. The CDR3 bases are TGTGCCATCAGTGATCTAGCGGGAGGGCGGGAGGCCCAGTACTTC.

For the CDR3, the DNA is TGTGCCAGCAGGCGGCCTAATGGAGGGGTCGCTGCCTACGAGCAGTACTTC. The encoded protein is CASRRPNGGVAAYEQYF. This chain uses TRBV11-2 with TRBJ2-7; TRBD2 might be the D (6 bases). Germline V lookup: CDR1 SGHAT, CDR2 FQNNGV. The length of the CDR3 is 17 residues. The germline V and J ends were trimmed by 6 bases and 2 bases, with 23 bases remaining between them.

The rearrangement uses TRBV28 and TRBJ1-4, with 11 nucleotides matching TRBD1. The germline V gene encodes CDR1 MDHEN and CDR2 SYDVKM. The CDR3 sequence is 15 residues long. J was trimmed by 7 bases and V by 3 bases; bases with no gene match: 4. This CDR3 is CASSFPGTGGEKLFF. DNA of the CDR3: TGTGCCAGCAGTTTTCCCGGGACAGGGGGTGAAAAACTGTTTTTT.

The chain recombines TRBV5-1 with TRBJ1-3; 7 positions match TRBD1. CDR3 size: 14 residues. The germline V gene has CDR1 SGHRS and CDR2 YFSETQ. Trimming cost V 1 base and J 4 bases; bases outside gene matches: 2. The CDR3 DNA reads as TGCGCCAGCAGCTTGTCGGGACAGGGAAACACCATATATTTT. It codes for CASSLSGQGNTIYF.